This passage covers 20 T cell receptor beta chains from one sample sequenced in a study of T cell repertoires in cytomegalovirus infection. Via MiXCR, TCRdb re-called the reads, giving one row per CDR3 protein. The top ten clones hold about 24% of a sample with fewer than 550,000 distinct CDR3 sequences, 16% of them seen once. Sequenced material: CD8+ T cells from PBMCs. Receptors originate from a human donor in good health (CMV status not recorded). Some clones in this sample may be carry-over from other donors' samples.

The CDR3 loop is CASGGGPYYNSPLHF. Here the CDR3 DNA reads TGTGCCAGCGGGGGGGGGCCCTACTATAATTCACCCCTCCACTTT. This chain joins TRBV6-6 and TRBJ1-6; weak D call: TRBD1 (6 bases). Deletions cut 8 bases from V and 3 bases from J, with 14 bases between. Germline V gene data show CDR1 as MNHNY and CDR2 as SVGAGI (reference sequence). The CDR3 covers 15 residues.

Ten or more counts support this clonotype. The chain recombines TRBV28 with TRBJ2-3, with no clear D. The CDR3 totals 15 residues. Trimming left V 7 bases short and J 3 bases short, with 17 bases between. Per the germline V gene, CDR1 is MDHEN and CDR2 is SYDVKM. CDR3 residues: CASTLGGGWTDTQYF. DNA for the CDR3: TGTGCCAGCACCCTCGGCGGCGGATGGACAGATACGCAGTATTTT.

This clonotype showed up many times. The CDR3 DNA reads TGTGCCAGCAGCTCCTCCCTTGGACAGGGGATATACAATCAGCCCCAGCATTTT. This translates into CASSSSLGQGIYNQPQHF. V is TRBV5-5 and J is TRBJ1-5; 9 bases map to TRBD1. The CDR3 extends over 18 amino acids. V was clipped by 3 bases and J by 3 bases; unmatched bases: 13. Germline lookup yields CDR1 SGHKS and CDR2 YYEKEE (reference sequence).

About this clonotype itself: The junction does not match germline at one end; this may be a read error. This chain uses TRBV7-4 with TRBJ1-3; D possibly corresponds to TRBD1 (5 bases). Germline CDR1 SGHVT, CDR2 SQSDAQ. The CDR3 runs to 14 residues. This CDR3 reads CASSLGGTGNTICF. CDR3 nucleotides: TGTGCCAGCAGCTTAGGTGGGACTGGAAACACCATATGTTTT. Full variable domain (rest looked up from reference TRBV7-4 and TRBJ1-3): GAGVSQSPRYKVAKRGRDVALRCDSISGHVTLYWYRQTLGQGSEVLTYSQSDAQRDKSGRPSGRFSAERPERSVSTLKIQRTEQGDSAVYLCASSLGGTGNTICFGEGSWLTVV.

This clonotype was observed a few times. This chain uses TRBV6-1 with TRBJ2-3, with 10 bases fitting TRBD2. CDR1 and CDR2 (germline): MNHNS, SASEGT. Trimming at V came to 4 bases and at J to 2 bases, leaving 6 bases not matched to a gene. The CDR3 consists of 16 residues. CDR3 nucleotides: TGTGCCAGCAGTGGGAAACTAGCGGGAAACACAGATACGCAGTATTTT. Its protein is CASSGKLAGNTDTQYF.

This clonotype was recorded at least ten times. V and J are TRBV4-1 and TRBJ2-3, with D possibly TRBD1 on 6 matching bases. The germline V gene encodes CDR1 MGHRA and CDR2 YSYEKL. Trimming removed 4 bases from V and 3 bases from J, with 17 bases in between. This CDR3 region has 16 residues. This chain's CDR3 is CASSPRQTGPTDTQYF. DNA of the CDR3: TGCGCCAGCAGCCCACGGCAGACAGGCCCGACAGATACGCAGTATTTT.

The sample holds many counts of this clonotype. The V call is TRBV7-8, the J call TRBJ2-5; tentative D call: TRBD1 (5 bases). Trimming took off 5 bases at V and 5 bases at J, with 12 bases between the two ends. Looked up from germline, CDR1 is SGHVS and CDR2 is FQNEAQ. This CDR3 comprises 13 residues. CDR3 residues: CASSEDILETQYF. In nucleotides, the CDR3 is TGTGCCAGCAGCGAGGACATATTGGAGACCCAGTACTTC.

In this sample, this clonotype turned up a few times. CDR3 sequence (DNA): TGTGCCAGCAGGTACCGGCCACGGGACACTATACAGGGGCAGTACTTC. Its protein product is CASRYRPRDTIQGQYF. This chain joins TRBV6-5 and TRBJ2-7, with D maybe TRBD1 (6 bases). The CDR3 is made up of 16 amino acids. The V and J ends lost 6 bases and 9 bases respectively, with 27 bases between them. Germline V gives CDR1 MNHEY, CDR2 SVGAGI.

This clonotype was counted many times. This rearrangement joins TRBV6-1 to TRBJ1-1; D uncertain. Trimming removed 8 bases at V and 6 bases at J, with 13 bases between. The germline gives CDR1 MNHNS, CDR2 SASEGT. CDR3 length equals 12 residues. The CDR3 here is CASLGAESEAFF. The CDR3 bases are TGTGCCAGCCTCGGTGCGGAATCTGAAGCTTTCTTT.

This sequence joins TRBV6-6 and TRBJ2-5, with TRBD2 identical over 8 bases. The CDR3 is made up of 16 amino acids. Germline assignment: CDR1 MNHNY and CDR2 SVGAGI (reference sequence). With V trimmed by 7 bases and J by 4 bases, 14 bases remained unmatched. CDR3 residues: CASIGSAGGRGETQYF. The DNA for the CDR3 is TGTGCCAGCATCGGATCCGCGGGGGGCCGGGGAGAGACCCAGTACTTC.

This clonotype was counted at least ten times. The chain has TRBV7-8 and TRBJ2-7; the D is unclear. The V gene's germline CDR1 is SGHVS and CDR2 FQNEAQ. The CDR3 length is 15 residues. V was clipped by 5 bases and J by 0 bases, with 14 bases between them. CDR3 bases: TGTGCCAGCAGCCGTAGTGGCTCATCCTCCTACGAGCAGTACTTC. Encoded protein: CASSRSGSSSYEQYF. Combining the CDR3 with reference TRBV7-8 and TRBJ2-7 gives the whole variable domain GAGVSQSPRYKVAKRGQDVALRCDPISGHVSLFWYQQALGQGPEFLTYFQNEAQLDKSGLPSDRFFAERPEGSVSTLKIQRTQQEDSAVYLCASSRSGSSSYEQYFGPGTRLTVT.

The chain combines TRBV5-1 with TRBJ1-1; D may be TRBD1 (5 bases). This CDR3 comprises 11 residues. Deletions cut 6 bases from V and 8 bases from J, with 11 bases between. Germline V gives CDR1 SGHRS, CDR2 YFSETQ. The CDR3: CASTTGGEAFF. The CDR3 nucleotides are TGCGCCAGCACCACAGGAGGAGAAGCTTTCTTT.

There are a few counts of this clonotype. The chain employs TRBV7-9 and TRBJ2-1; D may match TRBD1 or TRBD2 (5 bases each). Germline CDR1 reads SEHNR; CDR2 reads FQNEAQ (reference sequence). The CDR3 consists of 14 residues. Trimming pared 5 bases from V and 9 bases from J, leaving 17 bases between. CDR3 DNA: TGTGCCAGCAGCCCCGGTGGGACCCCCGTTGAGCAGTTCTTC. It is translated as CASSPGGTPVEQFF.

Of note for this clonotype: The conserved phenylalanine or tryptophan is not found at the CDR3 terminus, so this likely reflects a read error. The chain carries TRBV7-9 and TRBJ2-1; TRBD1 matches at 11 bases. Trimming took 2 bases from V and 8 from J; bases not matched to a gene: 2. CDR1 and CDR2 (germline): SEHNR, FQNEAQ (reference sequence). The length of the CDR3 is 14 residues. CDR3 protein: CASSLRDRGDEQFL. The DNA for the CDR3 is TGTGCCAGCAGCTTAAGGGACAGGGGGGATGAGCAGTTCTTA.

The chain is built from TRBV6-6 and TRBJ1-1; D might be TRBD1 (5 bases). V shed 0 bases and J shed 1 base, with 27 bases lying between them. Germline loops: CDR1 MNHNY, CDR2 SVGAGI (reference sequence). The CDR3 runs to 21 residues. CDR3 in DNA: TGTGCCAGCAGTTACTCCCCTCCGCGGGGCCCCGCGAACCCTCAGAACACTGAAGCTTTCTTT. This encodes CASSYSPPRGPANPQNTEAFF.

This clonotype was found many times. The J gene is TRBJ1-2, the V gene TRBV6-1; D not resolved. Between the trimmed V and J ends, which lost 2 bases and 7 bases, there was a span of 14 bases. This CDR3 region has 14 residues. CDR1 and CDR2 (germline): MNHNS, SASEGT. CDR3 DNA: TGTGCCAGCAGTGAAACGATGGGCTCTGCTGGCTACACCTTC. It translates to CASSETMGSAGYTF.

This chain uses TRBV4-2 with TRBJ2-2; no clear D gene. Trimming removed 1 base at V and 5 bases at J, with 5 bases between. The CDR3 is 13 residues long. CDR1 is LGHNA and CDR2 is YNFKEQ in the germline V gene. The CDR3 nucleotides read TGTGCCAGCAGCCAAGGGGCTACCGGGGAGCTGTTTTTT. Translating it yields CASSQGATGELFF.

The chain is built from TRBV28 and TRBJ1-5, with a tentative D call TRBD1 (6 bases). The CDR3 is made up of 16 amino acids. V was pared by 7 bases and J by 6 bases, with 22 bases between. Germline CDR1 and CDR2: MDHEN and SYDVKM. The CDR3 bases are TGTGCCAGCATTCCCTCTAATCTACAGGGTAGTCAGCCCCAGCATTTT. This translates into CASIPSNLQGSQPQHF.

This clonotype was seen many times. CDR3 sequence reads: CATSDLGPNEKLFF. The CDR3 coding sequence is TGTGCCACCAGTGACTTGGGTCCGAATGAAAAACTGTTTTTT. The V call is TRBV24-1, the J call TRBJ1-4; D not resolved. In germline, CDR1 is KGHDR, CDR2 SFDVKD. V was shortened by 4 bases and J by 5 bases, with 10 bases between the two germline ends. This CDR3 spans 14 amino acids.

V is TRBV4-2 and J is TRBJ2-1; either TRBD1 or TRBD2 may supply D (5 bases each). From germline, CDR1 is LGHNA and CDR2 YNFKEQ. This CDR3 has 15 amino acids. Trimming left V 3 bases short and J 10 bases short, with 19 bases between. CDR3 sequence reads: CASSHNPGRKIEQFF. In DNA, the CDR3 is TGTGCCAGCAGCCATAACCCGGGACGGAAAATAGAGCAGTTCTTC.